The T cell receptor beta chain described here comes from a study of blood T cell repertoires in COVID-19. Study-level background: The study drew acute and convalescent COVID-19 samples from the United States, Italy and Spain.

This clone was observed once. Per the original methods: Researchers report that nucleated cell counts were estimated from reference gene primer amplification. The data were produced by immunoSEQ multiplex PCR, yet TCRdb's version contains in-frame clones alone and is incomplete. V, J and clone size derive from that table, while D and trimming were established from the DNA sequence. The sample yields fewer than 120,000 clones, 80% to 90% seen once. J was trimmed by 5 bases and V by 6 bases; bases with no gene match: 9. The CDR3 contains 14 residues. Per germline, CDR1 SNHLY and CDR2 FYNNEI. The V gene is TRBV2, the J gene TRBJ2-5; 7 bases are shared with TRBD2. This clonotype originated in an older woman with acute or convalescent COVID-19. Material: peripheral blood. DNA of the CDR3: TGTGCCAGCAGCTTACTAGCGTCCCTCGAGACCCAGTACTTC. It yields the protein CASSLLASLETQYF.